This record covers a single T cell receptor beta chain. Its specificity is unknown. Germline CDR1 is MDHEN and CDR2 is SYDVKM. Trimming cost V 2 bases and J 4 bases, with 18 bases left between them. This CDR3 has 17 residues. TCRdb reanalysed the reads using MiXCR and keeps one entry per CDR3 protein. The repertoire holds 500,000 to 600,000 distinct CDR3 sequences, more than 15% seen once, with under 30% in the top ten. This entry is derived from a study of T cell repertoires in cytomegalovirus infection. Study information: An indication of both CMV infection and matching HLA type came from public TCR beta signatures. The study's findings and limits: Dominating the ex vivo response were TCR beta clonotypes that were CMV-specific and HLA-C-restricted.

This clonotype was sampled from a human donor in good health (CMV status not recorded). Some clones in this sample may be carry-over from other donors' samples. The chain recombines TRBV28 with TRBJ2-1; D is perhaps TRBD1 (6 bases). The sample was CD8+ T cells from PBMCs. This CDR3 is CASSLGGQGSTYNEQFF. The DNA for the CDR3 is TGTGCCAGCAGTTTAGGTGGCCAGGGGTCGACTTACAATGAGCAGTTCTTC.